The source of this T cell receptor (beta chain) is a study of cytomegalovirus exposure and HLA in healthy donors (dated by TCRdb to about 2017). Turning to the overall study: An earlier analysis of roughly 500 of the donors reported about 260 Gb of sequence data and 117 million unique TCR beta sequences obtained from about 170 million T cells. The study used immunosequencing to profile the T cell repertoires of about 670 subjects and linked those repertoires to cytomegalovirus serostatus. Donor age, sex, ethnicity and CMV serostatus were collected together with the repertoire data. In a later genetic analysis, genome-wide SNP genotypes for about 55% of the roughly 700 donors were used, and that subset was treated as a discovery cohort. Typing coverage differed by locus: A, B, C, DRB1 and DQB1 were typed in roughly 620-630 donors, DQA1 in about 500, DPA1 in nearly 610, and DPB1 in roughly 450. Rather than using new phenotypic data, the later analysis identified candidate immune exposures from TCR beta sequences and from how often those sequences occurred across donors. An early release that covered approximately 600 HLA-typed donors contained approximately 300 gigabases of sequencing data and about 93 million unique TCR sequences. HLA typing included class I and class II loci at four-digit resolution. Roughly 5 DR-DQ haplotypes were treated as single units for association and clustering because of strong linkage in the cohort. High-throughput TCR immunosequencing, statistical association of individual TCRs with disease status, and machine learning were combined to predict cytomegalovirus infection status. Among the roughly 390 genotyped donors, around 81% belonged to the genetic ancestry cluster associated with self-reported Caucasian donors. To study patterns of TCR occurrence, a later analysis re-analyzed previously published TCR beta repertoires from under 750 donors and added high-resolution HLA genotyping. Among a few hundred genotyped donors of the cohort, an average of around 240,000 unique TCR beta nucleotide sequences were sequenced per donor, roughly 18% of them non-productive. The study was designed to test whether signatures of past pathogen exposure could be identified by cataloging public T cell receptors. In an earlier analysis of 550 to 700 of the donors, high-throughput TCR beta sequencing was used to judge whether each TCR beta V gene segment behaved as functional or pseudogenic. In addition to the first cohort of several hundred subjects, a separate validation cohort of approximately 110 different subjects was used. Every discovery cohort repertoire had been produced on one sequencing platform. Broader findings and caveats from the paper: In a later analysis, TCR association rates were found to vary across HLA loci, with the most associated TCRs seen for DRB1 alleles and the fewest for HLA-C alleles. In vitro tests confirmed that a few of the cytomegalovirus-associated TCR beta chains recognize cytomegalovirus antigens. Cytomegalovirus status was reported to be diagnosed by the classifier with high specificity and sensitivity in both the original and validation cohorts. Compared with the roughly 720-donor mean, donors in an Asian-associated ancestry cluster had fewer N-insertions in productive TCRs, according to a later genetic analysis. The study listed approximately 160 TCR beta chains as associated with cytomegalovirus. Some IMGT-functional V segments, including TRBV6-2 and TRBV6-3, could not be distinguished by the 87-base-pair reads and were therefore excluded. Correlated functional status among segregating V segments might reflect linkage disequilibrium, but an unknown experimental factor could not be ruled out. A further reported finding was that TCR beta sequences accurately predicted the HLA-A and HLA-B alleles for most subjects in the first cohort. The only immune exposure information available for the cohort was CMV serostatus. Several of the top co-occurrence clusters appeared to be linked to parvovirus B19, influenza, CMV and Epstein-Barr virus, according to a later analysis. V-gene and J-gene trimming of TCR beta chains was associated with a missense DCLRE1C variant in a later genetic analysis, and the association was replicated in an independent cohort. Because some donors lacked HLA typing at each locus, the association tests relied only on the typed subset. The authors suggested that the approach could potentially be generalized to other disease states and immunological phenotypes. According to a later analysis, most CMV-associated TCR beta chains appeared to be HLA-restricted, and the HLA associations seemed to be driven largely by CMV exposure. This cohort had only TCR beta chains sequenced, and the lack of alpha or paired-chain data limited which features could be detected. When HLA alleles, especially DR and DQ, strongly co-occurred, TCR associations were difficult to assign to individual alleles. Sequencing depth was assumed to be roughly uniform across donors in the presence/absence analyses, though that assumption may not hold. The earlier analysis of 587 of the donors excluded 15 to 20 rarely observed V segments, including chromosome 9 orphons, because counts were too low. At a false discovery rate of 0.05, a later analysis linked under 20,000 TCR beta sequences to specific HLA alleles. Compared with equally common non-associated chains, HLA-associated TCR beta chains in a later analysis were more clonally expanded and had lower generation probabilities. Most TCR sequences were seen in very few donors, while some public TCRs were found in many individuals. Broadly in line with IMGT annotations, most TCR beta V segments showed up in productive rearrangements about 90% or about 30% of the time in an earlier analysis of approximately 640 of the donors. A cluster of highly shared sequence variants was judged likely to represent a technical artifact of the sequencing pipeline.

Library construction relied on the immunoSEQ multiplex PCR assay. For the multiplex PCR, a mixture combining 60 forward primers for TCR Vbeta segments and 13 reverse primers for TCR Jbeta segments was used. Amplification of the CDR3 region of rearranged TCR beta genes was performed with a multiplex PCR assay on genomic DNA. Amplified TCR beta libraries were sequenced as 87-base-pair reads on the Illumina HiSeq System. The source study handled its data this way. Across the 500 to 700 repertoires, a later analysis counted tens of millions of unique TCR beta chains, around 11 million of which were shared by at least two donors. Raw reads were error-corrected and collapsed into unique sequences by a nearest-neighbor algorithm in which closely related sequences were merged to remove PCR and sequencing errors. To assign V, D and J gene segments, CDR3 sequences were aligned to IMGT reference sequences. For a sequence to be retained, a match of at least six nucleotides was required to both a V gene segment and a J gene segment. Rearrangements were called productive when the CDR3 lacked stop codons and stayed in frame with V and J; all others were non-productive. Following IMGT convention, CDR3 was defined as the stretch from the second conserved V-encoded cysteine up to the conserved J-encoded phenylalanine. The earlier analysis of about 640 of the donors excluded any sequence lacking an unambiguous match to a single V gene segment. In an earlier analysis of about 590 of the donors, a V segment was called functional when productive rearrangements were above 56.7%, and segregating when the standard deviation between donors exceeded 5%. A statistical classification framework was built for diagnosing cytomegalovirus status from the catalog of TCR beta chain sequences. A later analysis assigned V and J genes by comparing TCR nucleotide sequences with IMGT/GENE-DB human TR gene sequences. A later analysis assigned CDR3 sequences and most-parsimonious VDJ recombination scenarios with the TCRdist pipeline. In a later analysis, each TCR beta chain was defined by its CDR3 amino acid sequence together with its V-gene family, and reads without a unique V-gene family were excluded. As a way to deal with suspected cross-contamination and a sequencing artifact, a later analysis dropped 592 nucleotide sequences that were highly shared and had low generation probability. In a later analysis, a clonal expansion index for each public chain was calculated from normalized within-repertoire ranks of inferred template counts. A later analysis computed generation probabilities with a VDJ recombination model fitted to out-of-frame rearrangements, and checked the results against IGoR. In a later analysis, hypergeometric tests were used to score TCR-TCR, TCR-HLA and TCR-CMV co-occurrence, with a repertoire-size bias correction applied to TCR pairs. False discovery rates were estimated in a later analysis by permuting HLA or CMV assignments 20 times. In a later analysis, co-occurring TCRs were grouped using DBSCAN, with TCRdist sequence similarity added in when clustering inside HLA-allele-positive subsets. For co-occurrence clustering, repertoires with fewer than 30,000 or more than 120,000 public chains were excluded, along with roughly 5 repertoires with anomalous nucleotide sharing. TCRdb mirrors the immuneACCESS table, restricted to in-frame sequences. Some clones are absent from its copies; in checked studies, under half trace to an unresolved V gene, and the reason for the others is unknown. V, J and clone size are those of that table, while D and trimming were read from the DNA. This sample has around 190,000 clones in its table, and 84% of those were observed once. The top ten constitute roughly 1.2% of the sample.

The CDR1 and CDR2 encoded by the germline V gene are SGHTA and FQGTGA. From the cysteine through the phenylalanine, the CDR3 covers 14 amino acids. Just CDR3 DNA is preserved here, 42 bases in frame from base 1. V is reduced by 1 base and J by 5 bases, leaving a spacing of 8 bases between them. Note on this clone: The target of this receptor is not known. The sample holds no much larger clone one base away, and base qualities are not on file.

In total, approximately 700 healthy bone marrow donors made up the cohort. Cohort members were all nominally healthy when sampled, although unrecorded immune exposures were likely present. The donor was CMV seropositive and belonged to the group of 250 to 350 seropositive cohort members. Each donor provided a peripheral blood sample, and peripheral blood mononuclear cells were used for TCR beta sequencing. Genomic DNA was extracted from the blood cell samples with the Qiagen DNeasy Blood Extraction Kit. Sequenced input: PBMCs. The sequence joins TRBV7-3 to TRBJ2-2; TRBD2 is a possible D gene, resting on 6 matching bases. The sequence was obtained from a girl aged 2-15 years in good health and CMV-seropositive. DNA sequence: TGTGCCAGCAGCTTAAGCAGCGGGACCGGGGAGCTGTTTTTT. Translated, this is CASSLSSGTGELFF.